A single T cell receptor (beta chain) is shown here with its context. Its cognate antigen is unknown. CDR3 size: 13 residues. Trimming stripped 7 bases from V and 4 bases from J, with 13 bases between. Germline V gives CDR1 MNHNY, CDR2 SVGAGI (reference sequence). This entry is derived from a study of cytomegalovirus exposure and HLA in healthy donors. Overall study findings and caveats: Donors were assumed by presence/absence analyses to have roughly uniform sequencing depth.

The PCR made use of 60 Vbeta and 13 Jbeta primers. This table comes from immunoSEQ multiplex PCR, and its TCRdb copy is limited to in-frame clones, with some not included. Of 200,000 or so clones listed, roughly four fifths are singletons. The chain employs TRBV6-6 and TRBJ1-2; TRBD1 is a possible D gene (5 bases). The sequenced material came from PBMCs. This sequence originates from a woman younger than 30 in good health and CMV-seropositive. DNA of the CDR3: TGTGCCAGCACCAAACAGGACCTCTATGGCTACACCTTC. Translated: CASTKQDLYGYTF.